Listed below are T cell receptor beta chains from one sample, sequenced in a study of beta chain features in type 1 diabetes. Libraries were prepared by immunoSEQ multiplex PCR; TCRdb keeps only in-frame clonotypes and omits some of them. The sample has a few hundred thousand clones; under 13% are singletons. Sequencing input: naive CD4+ T cells from blood. The receptors were sampled from a young man with type 1 diabetes. Both conserved end residues are part of each CDR3. The D gene is left open where the match is weak. The size of a clone is reported for some rows only, either as once, few or many, or as a class for expanded clones.

abundance: NA
d_gene: TRBD1
v_gene: TRBV20-1
j_gene: TRBJ1-1
CDR3nt: TGCAGTGCTACAGGGGGGACTGAAGCTTTCTTT
CDR3aa: CSATGGTEAFF

abundance: NA
d_gene: NA
v_gene: TRBV7-3
j_gene: TRBJ1-1
CDR3nt: TGTGCCAGCAGCCCGGGACACTCGAACACTGAAGCTTTCTTT
CDR3aa: CASSPGHSNTEAFF

abundance: NA
d_gene: NA
v_gene: TRBV6-5
j_gene: TRBJ2-6
CDR3nt: TGTGCCACAATAAGCCCTGGGGCCAACGTCCTGACTTTC
CDR3aa: CATISPGANVLTF

abundance: NA
d_gene: NA
v_gene: TRBV18
j_gene: TRBJ1-2
CDR3nt: TGTGCCAGCTCACCAACTGCGCCCGGAGCTAACTATGGCTACACCTTC
CDR3aa: CASSPTAPGANYGYTF

abundance: NA
d_gene: NA
v_gene: TRBV5-1
j_gene: TRBJ2-5
CDR3nt: TGCGCCAGCAGCTTGGGGGACTGGCAGGGATGGGAGACCCAGTACTTC
CDR3aa: CASSLGDWQGWETQYF

abundance: few
d_gene: NA
v_gene: TRBV9
j_gene: TRBJ1-1
CDR3nt: TGTGCCAGCAGCCCCCACAGTACGACTGAAGCTTTCTTT
CDR3aa: CASSPHSTTEAFF

abundance: few
d_gene: NA
v_gene: TRBV5-4
j_gene: TRBJ2-1
CDR3nt: TGTGCCAGCAGCTTGGGCCCTCCTTTGGGCTTCAATGAGCAGTTCTTC
CDR3aa: CASSLGPPLGFNEQFF

abundance: few
d_gene: NA
v_gene: TRBV12-5
j_gene: TRBJ1-5
CDR3nt: TGTGCTAGTTCATCCGGGAATCAGCCCCAGCATTTT
CDR3aa: CASSSGNQPQHF

abundance: few
d_gene: NA
v_gene: TRBV19
j_gene: TRBJ2-3
CDR3nt: TGTGCCAGTAGGGACAGCCTTAGCACAGATACGCAGTATTTT
CDR3aa: CASRDSLSTDTQYF

abundance: NA
d_gene: TRBD2
v_gene: TRBV6-6
j_gene: TRBJ2-7
CDR3nt: TGTGCCAGCAGTTACTCCCAGAGCGGGGACTACGAGCAGTACTTC
CDR3aa: CASSYSQSGDYEQYF

abundance: NA
d_gene: NA
v_gene: TRBV28
j_gene: TRBJ1-1
CDR3nt: TGTGCCAGCAGTTTACCCCAAAACACTGAAGCTTTCTTT
CDR3aa: CASSLPQNTEAFF

abundance: NA
d_gene: NA
v_gene: TRBV12-5
j_gene: TRBJ1-1
CDR3nt: TGTGCTAGTGGTTACAGGGTCACTGAAGCTTTCTTT
CDR3aa: CASGYRVTEAFF

abundance: NA
d_gene: NA
v_gene: TRBV11-2
j_gene: TRBJ2-7
CDR3nt: TGTGCCAGCAGCGAGACTTCGGCTTCGGGCTACGAGCAGTACTTC
CDR3aa: CASSETSASGYEQYF

abundance: NA
d_gene: TRBD1
v_gene: TRBV6-5
j_gene: TRBJ1-5
CDR3nt: TGTGCCAGCAGGCGATGGACAGGGGATCAGCCCCAGCATTTT
CDR3aa: CASRRWTGDQPQHF

abundance: NA
d_gene: TRBD1
v_gene: TRBV2
j_gene: TRBJ2-6
CDR3nt: TGTGCCAGCACCTTAAATACAGGGGCTGGGGCCAACGTCCTGACTTTC
CDR3aa: CASTLNTGAGANVLTF

abundance: NA
d_gene: TRBD1
v_gene: TRBV5-1
j_gene: TRBJ2-6
CDR3nt: TGCGCCAGCAGCTCACAGGGGCTTTACACCTCTTCCTCTGGGGCCAACGTCCTGACTTTC
CDR3aa: CASSSQGLYTSSSGANVLTF

abundance: few
d_gene: NA
v_gene: TRBV19
j_gene: TRBJ2-1
CDR3nt: TGTGCCAGTAGTACGGCGGGGCGGGCAGACAATGAGCAGTTCTTC
CDR3aa: CASSTAGRADNEQFF